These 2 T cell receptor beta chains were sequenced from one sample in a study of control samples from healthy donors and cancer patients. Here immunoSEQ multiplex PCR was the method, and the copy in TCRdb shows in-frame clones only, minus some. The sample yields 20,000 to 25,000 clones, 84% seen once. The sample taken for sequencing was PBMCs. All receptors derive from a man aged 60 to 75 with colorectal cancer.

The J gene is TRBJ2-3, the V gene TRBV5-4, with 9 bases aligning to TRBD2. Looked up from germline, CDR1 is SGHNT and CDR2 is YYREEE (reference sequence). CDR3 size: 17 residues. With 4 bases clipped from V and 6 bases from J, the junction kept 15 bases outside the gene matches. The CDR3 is CASSRDGTSLGADTQYF. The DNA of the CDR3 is TGTGCCAGCAGCCGAGACGGGACTAGCTTAGGGGCCGATACGCAGTATTTT. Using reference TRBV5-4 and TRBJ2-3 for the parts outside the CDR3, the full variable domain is ETGVTQSPTHLIKTRGQQVTLRCSSQSGHNTVSWYQQALGQGPQFIFQYYREEENGRGNFPPRFSGLQFPNYSSELNVNALELDDSALYLCASSRDGTSLGADTQYFGPGTRLTVL.

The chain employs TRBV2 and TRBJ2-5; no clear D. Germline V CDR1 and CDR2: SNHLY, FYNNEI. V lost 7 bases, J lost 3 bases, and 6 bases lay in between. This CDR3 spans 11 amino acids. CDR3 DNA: TGTGCCAGCAACTATAAAGAGACCCAGTACTTC. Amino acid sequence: CASNYKETQYF.